The present TCR beta chain was sequenced within a study of T-cell reconstitution after alpha-beta-depleted transplantation in children. This clonotype showed up just a few times. This CDR3 has 15 residues. The trim removed 6 bases at V and 4 bases at J, leaving 7 bases unmatched. Unique molecular identifiers tagged the TCRbeta library. In TCRdb, the PCR reads were re-called with MiXCR into one record per CDR3 protein. In the table there are around 480,000 distinct CDR3 sequences, approximately 32% of which are singletons. The input for sequencing was PBMCs from the stem cell graft donor, taken from the stem cell graft. The receptor's source is a human donor who donated a stem cell graft to a child with aplastic anemia. The rearrangement links TRBV12-3 or TRBV12-4 to TRBJ2-5, with TRBD1 identical over 11 bases. DNA for the CDR3: TGTGCCAGCAGACAAGGACAGGGGGCTAGAGAGACCCAGTACTTC. Protein: CASRQGQGARETQYF.